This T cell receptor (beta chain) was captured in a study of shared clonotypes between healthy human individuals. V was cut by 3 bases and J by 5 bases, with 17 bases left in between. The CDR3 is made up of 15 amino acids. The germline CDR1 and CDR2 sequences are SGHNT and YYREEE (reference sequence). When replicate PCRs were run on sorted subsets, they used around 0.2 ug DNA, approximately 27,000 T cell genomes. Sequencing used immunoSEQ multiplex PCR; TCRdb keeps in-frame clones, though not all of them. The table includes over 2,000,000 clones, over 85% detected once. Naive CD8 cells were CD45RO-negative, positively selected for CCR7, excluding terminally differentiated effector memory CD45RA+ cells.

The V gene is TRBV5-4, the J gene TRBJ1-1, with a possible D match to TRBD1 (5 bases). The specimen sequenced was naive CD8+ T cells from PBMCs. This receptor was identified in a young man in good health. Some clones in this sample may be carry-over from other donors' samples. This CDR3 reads CASSWRGIQGTEAFF. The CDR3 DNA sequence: TGTGCCAGCAGCTGGCGCGGGATCCAGGGTACTGAAGCTTTCTTT. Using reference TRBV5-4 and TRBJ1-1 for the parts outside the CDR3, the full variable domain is ETGVTQSPTHLIKTRGQQVTLRCSSQSGHNTVSWYQQALGQGPQFIFQYYREEENGRGNFPPRFSGLQFPNYSSELNVNALELDDSALYLCASSWRGIQGTEAFFGQGTRLTVV.